This T cell receptor beta chain was found in a study of blood T cells in healthy people across ages (dated by TCRdb to between 2015 and 2016). Turning to the overall study: In model experiments, roughly one uniquely barcoded TCR beta cDNA molecule per two T cells was captured by template switching. The study measured age-related changes in TCR beta repertoire diversity using deep sequencing normalized with unique cDNA molecular identifiers. The donors were split into four age groups: young (average around 16 years), middle-aged (roughly 39), aged (around 67) and long-lived (over 75). Donors of different ages were randomly distributed across sequencing lanes to avoid experimental bias. For two donors (one aged 18 to 29 and one aged 80 or older), the study analyzed two additional independent replicas of 1 million unique cDNA reads from the same blood draw. The full study reports these points: Total diversity estimates from one million sequenced T cells were considered lower bounds and underestimates. Bulk unsorted PBMC profiling prevented conclusive comparison of naive and antigen-experienced compartments. Because donor CMV infection status was unknown, age-related changes in expanded clonotypes were potentially confounded. A strong correlation was found between observed TCR beta diversity and the percentage of naive T cells measured by flow cytometry. As age increased, observed TCR beta diversity per million T cells dropped in a roughly linear way, and a significant reduction was already evident by age around 41. Compared with the aged group, the long-lived group had more naive CD4+ T cells, fewer expanded clones and increased TCR diversity, a pattern suggesting age selection.

Systemically healthy Caucasian individuals from Russia, over 30 in total and aged about 6 to 95 years, were included as donors. Each donor gave around 9.8 milliliters of peripheral blood, collected into EDTA-treated Vacutainer tubes. Ficoll-Paque density-gradient centrifugation was used to isolate PBMCs, with at least 7 million obtained per sample. Trizol reagent was used to extract total RNA from PBMCs, with at least 5 micrograms per sample. The percentages of naive CD45RAhigh/CD27high T cells were determined by flow cytometry on a PBMC aliquot from every donor. The library was generated by 5' RACE. Sequencer: Illumina HiSeq 2500. A second PCR of 7 to 11 cycles was run with a J-beta primer mix and a sample-barcoded 5' primer. A template-switch 5' adaptor carrying 12 random nucleotides introduced a unique molecular identifier onto each TCR beta cDNA molecule. At least 2.5 million CDR3-containing paired-end reads were obtained from each sample. All of the RNA was converted into first-strand cDNA using the Mint cDNA synthesis kit, with a TRBC-specific oligonucleotide serving as the primer. Following uracil-DNA glycosylase treatment, all cDNA underwent a first 18-cycle PCR with the universal primers M1SS and BC2_uni_R. The authors processed their data as follows. Each sample was normalized by randomly selecting 1 million high-quality reads, each carrying a distinct molecular identifier. Reads with shared molecular identifiers were discarded instead of being binned into consensus sequences. MiTCR, with a Q25 quality threshold and the strictest error-elimination algorithm, was used for CDR3 identification, clonotype clustering and error correction. A nonparametric unseen species model with Euler transformation was used to estimate a lower bound on total TCR beta diversity. TCRdb reworked the public reads: Q25 trimming with fastp, MiXCR clone assembly, productive beta chains retained. A single entry per CDR3 protein holds the most common genes and DNA from its merged rows. The V and J calls were determined by TCRdb, not by the authors. The sample table lists under 2,000,000 distinct CDR3 sequences, 49% of them with a count of one. The top ten constitute 2% to 2.5% of the sample.

Trimming takes 4 bases off V and 6 bases off J; junction bases not matched to a gene: 10. From its cysteine to its phenylalanine, the CDR3 spans 16 amino acids. Only the CDR3 region is kept as DNA, spanning 48 bases read in frame from base 1. CDR1 and CDR2 were assigned from the germline V gene as MDHEN and SYDVKM. In its sample, this clonotype was seen a few times. Its antigen is unknown. Per-nucleotide qualities are absent, and no much larger clonotype sits a single base away. Sequenced: blood. This chain is built from TRBV28 and TRBJ2-1; 9 junctional bases match TRBD2. The clonotype comes from a woman between 35 and 50 years old in good health. The sequence in DNA is TGTGCCAGCAGTTCCCCGACTAGCGGAGACGTCAATGAGCAGTTCTTC. It specifies CASSSPTSGDVNEQFF.